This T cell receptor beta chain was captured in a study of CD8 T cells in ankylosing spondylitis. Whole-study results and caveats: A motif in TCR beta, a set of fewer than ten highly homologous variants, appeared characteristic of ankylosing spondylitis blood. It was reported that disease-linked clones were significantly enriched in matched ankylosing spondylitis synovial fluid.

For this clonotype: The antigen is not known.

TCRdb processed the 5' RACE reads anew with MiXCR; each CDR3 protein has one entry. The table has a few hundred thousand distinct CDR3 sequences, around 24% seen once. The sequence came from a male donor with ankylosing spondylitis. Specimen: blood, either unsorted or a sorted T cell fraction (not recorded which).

CDR3 sequence reads: CSAATGGVQPQHF. As DNA, the CDR3 is TGCAGTGCGGCTACAGGGGGTGTACAGCCCCAGCATTTT. The rearrangement uses TRBV20-1 and TRBJ1-5, with 8 bases matching TRBD1. V lost 6 bases, J lost 7 bases, and 8 bases stayed unmatched. The length of the CDR3 is 13 residues. CDR1 and CDR2 from the germline V gene are DFQATT and SNEGSKA (reference sequence).